The source of this TCR beta chain is a study of blood T cell repertoires in COVID-19. The overall study: The cDNA or gDNA used as material had been derived from T cells, B-cell-depleted T cells, or PBMCs.

TCRdb's table, derived via immunoSEQ multiplex PCR, lists solely in-frame clones and lacks some. The sample contains about 420,000 clones, roughly 90% of which appear only once. Germline CDR1 SGHDT, CDR2 YYEEEE. This CDR3 is built from 10 residues. The V end lost 6 bases, the J end lost 6 bases, and 5 bases lay between the germline ends. Sequenced material: peripheral blood. The genes are TRBV5-6 and TRBJ2-3; possible D gene TRBD1, 5 bases. The clonotype comes from a man between 18 and 29 years old with COVID-19, enrolled during active disease. In DNA form, the CDR3 reads TGTGCCAGCAAGGGGGATACGCAGTATTTT. Its translation: CASKGDTQYF.